These T cell receptor beta chains were read from a single sample in a study of blood T cell repertoires in COVID-19. The method was immunoSEQ multiplex PCR; TCRdb's version includes in-frame clones alone and lacks a portion of them. The profile covers some 340,000 clones, with 85% appearing a single time and 3.5% to 4% taken by the ten largest. Source material: peripheral blood. These receptors came from a woman aged 18-30 years with acute or convalescent COVID-19. Each CDR3 is given without its conserved first and last residue.

j_call	v_call	cdr3_aa
TRBJ2-7	TRBV20-1	SASSTDEQY
TRBJ1-2	TRBV5-5	ASSAESVPRLYGYT
TRBJ2-7	TRBV28	ASSRRIAGDYEQY
TRBJ2-3	TRBV29-1	SVNGLAGGTDTQY
TRBJ2-7	TRBV4-2	ASSPGLAGGPHEQY
TRBJ2-5	TRBV11-2	ASGQYRGETQY
TRBJ1-2	TRBV3-1/TRBV3-2	ASSQRQGNGYT
TRBJ1-4	TRBV19	ASRPTGSFEKLF
TRBJ1-2	TRBV2	ASGKEDTYGYT
TRBJ1-2	TRBV19	ASSIAGGYGYT
TRBJ1-4	TRBV5-1	ASSLGQDNEKLF
TRBJ1-1	TRBV6-5	ASRDGGGWDTEAF
TRBJ1-5	TRBV11-2	ASSPNLGGNQPQH
TRBJ1-5	TRBV4-1	ASSQEGDRYQPQH
TRBJ1-2	TRBV7-9	ASSLESAKEGYT
TRBJ2-1	TRBV7-3	ASSISEQF
TRBJ2-2	TRBV4-2	ARRNRDRGTGELF
TRBJ2-7	TRBV12-5	ASGPGIYEQY
TRBJ2-3	TRBV28	ASSSRLAESDTDTQY
TRBJ2-1	TRBV3-1/TRBV3-2	ASSQRQGASEQF
TRBJ2-2	TRBV15	ATSNGGQGGTGELF
TRBJ1-2	TRBV28	ASSYPSNPYGYT
TRBJ2-1	TRBV11-1	ASSRGFNYNEQF
TRBJ1-1	TRBV7-9	ASSPGSYTEAF
TRBJ1-5	TRBV27	ASSKDRGQPQH
TRBJ2-1	TRBV15	ATSRDRDVGAGGHTAYNEQF
TRBJ1-2	TRBV5-1	ASSLAATGTYGYT
TRBJ2-7	TRBV14	ASSSTIAAYEQY
TRBJ1-2	TRBV4-1	ASSQEGEDPNYGYT
TRBJ2-7	TRBV10-3	AISPGGLSYEQY
TRBJ1-3	TRBV14	ASSRLNSGGIGHRPGNTIY
TRBJ1-1	TRBV19	ASSPVPGGLNTEAF
TRBJ2-3	TRBV24-1	ATGSRGSTDTQY
TRBJ1-5	TRBV5-5	ASSFSTNQPQH
TRBJ1-5	TRBV7-8	ASSHTMRDSNQPQH
TRBJ2-7	TRBV2	ASSDRIGEGSRY
TRBJ1-1	TRBV21-1	ASSRKWAVNTEAF
TRBJ1-2	TRBV10-3	AIAWRQGANGYT
TRBJ2-7	TRBV5-4	ASSMPGQASYEQY
TRBJ1-2	TRBV29-1	SVEPGYLYGYT
TRBJ2-3	TRBV2	ASSGGTASTDTQY
TRBJ2-2	TRBV5-8	ASSSGTGWTGELF
TRBJ2-4	TRBV3-1/TRBV3-2	ASSQDLGHGGVNIQY
TRBJ2-5	TRBV10-2	ASTGQGGETQY
TRBJ2-4	TRBV15	ATSRDRDRGQQDIQY
TRBJ1-5	TRBV18	ASSRDSLVCNQPQH
TRBJ2-7	TRBV11-2	ASSLAGYEQY
TRBJ1-2	TRBV2	ASILTVGGEGYT
TRBJ2-1	TRBV7-7	ASSVDRGNEQF
TRBJ2-5	TRBV4-2	ASSHTEGQETQY
TRBJ1-5	TRBV7-2	ASSLARDSTYQPQH
TRBJ2-5	TRBV6-1	ASSEAGGTQETQY
TRBJ1-1	TRBV15	ATSSRYPQGEAEAF
TRBJ2-1	TRBV7-9	ASSVRLAGDNEQF
TRBJ1-2	TRBV5-4	ASSFDTQNYGYT